The rows below give T cell receptor beta chains drawn from one sample of a study of T-cell memory formation after mild COVID-19. In TCRdb, the 5' RACE reads were re-called with MiXCR into one record per CDR3 protein. The table records more than 150,000 distinct CDR3 sequences, 11% of them present only once. The source material was PBMCs or a T cell subset sorted from them (not recorded which). The source is a man aged 18 to 35 who had mild COVID-19 (a few samples of this study predate the infection). Cell type and time point are not known. Each CDR3 is given with its conserved first and last residue. A D gene is named only where the DNA matches it firmly. Clone sizes are given selectively: once, few, many, or a class where the clone is expanded.

>TRBJ2-7|few|TRBD1|TRBV9
TGTGCCAGCTCATCGTCGGACAGGGCTTCAAGCGAGCAGTACTTC
CASSSSDRASSEQYF
>TRBJ2-3|few|TRBD2|TRBV5-1
TGCGCCAGCAGCTCGGGACTAGCGGGGCTGGATACGCAGTATTTT
CASSSGLAGLDTQYF
>TRBJ2-5|many|TRBD1|TRBV7-9
TGTGCCAGCAGCTTCTCGGGACAGGGAATCGAGACCCAGTACTTC
CASSFSGQGIETQYF
>TRBJ1-1|many|NA|TRBV12-3/TRBV12-4
TGTGCCAGCGACACCAGGGGTCTGAACACTGAAGCTTTCTTT
CASDTRGLNTEAFF
>TRBJ1-5|few|NA|TRBV20-1
TGCAGTGCTAGACCAGGGCGGAACGATCAGCCCCAGCATTTT
CSARPGRNDQPQHF
>TRBJ2-1|few|NA|TRBV3-1
TGTGCCAGCAGACAGACGGGGAGCTCCTACAATGAGCAGTTCTTC
CASRQTGSSYNEQFF
>TRBJ1-3|NA|TRBD1|TRBV7-9
TGTGCCAGCAGCTCTACAGGGGGCGAAGGAAACACCATATATTTT
CASSSTGGEGNTIYF
>TRBJ1-2|few|NA|TRBV7-3
TGTGCCAGCAGCCCGGACATCGGGTATGGCTACACCTTC
CASSPDIGYGYTF
>TRBJ1-1|few|TRBD1|TRBV20-1
TGCAGTGCTATTGGAACCGGACAGGGGAGGTACACTGAAGCTTTCTTT
CSAIGTGQGRYTEAFF
>TRBJ1-5|few|NA|TRBV6-5
TGTGCCAGCAGTTACTCTGAAGCGGTGCCCCAGCATTTT
CASSYSEAVPQHF
>TRBJ2-3|NA|NA|TRBV7-2
TGTGCCAGCAGCTTGGGCCTCGGGGGTTCAGATACGCAGTATTTT
CASSLGLGGSDTQYF
>TRBJ1-2|NA|NA|TRBV7-2
TGTGCCAGCAACCTACGGCCGGGTTCTAACTATGGCTACACCTTC
CASNLRPGSNYGYTF
>TRBJ2-1|NA|NA|TRBV11-1
TGTGCCAGCAGCCCACAGCTAGCGTTCGATGAGCAGTTCTTC
CASSPQLAFDEQFF
>TRBJ1-5|few|NA|TRBV29-1
TGCAGCGTTGTTACCCGTATGGGGCAGCCCCAGCATTTT
CSVVTRMGQPQHF
>TRBJ2-3|NA|TRBD1|TRBV5-1
TGCGCCAGCAGCTCAACGGGACAGGCATGGACAGATACGCAGTATTTT
CASSSTGQAWTDTQYF
>TRBJ2-7|NA|TRBD1|TRBV2
TGTGCCAGCAGTGACGGGACAGGGGACGAGCAGTACTTC
CASSDGTGDEQYF
>TRBJ2-6|few|NA|TRBV5-4
TGTGCCAGCAGCCAAGGGGGGGCTGGGGCCAACGTCCTGACTTTC
CASSQGGAGANVLTF
>TRBJ2-5|NA|NA|TRBV15
TGTGCCACCAGCAGAGATGGAGCCTCGTTGGTCGGGGAGACCCAGTACTTC
CATSRDGASLVGETQYF
>TRBJ2-1|many|TRBD2|TRBV5-1
TGTGCCAGCAGCTTAGCGGGGGCCAGTTACAATGAGCAGTTCTTC
CASSLAGASYNEQFF
>TRBJ2-7|few|NA|TRBV6-2/TRBV6-3
TGTGCCAGCAGTTTTGGCCAGGGCCTATCCTACGAGCAGTACTTC
CASSFGQGLSYEQYF
>TRBJ1-2|few|TRBD1|TRBV18
TGTGCCAGCTCACCAAGGGACAGCTATGGCTACACCTTC
CASSPRDSYGYTF
>TRBJ1-1|NA|NA|TRBV7-9
TGTGCCAGCACCGAAGATAGTGGTCGCACTGAAGCTTTCTTT
CASTEDSGRTEAFF
>TRBJ1-4|NA|NA|TRBV7-6
TGTGCCAGCAGCTCTCGAGGAACAGGACGGGGTAAAGAACTGTTTTTT
CASSSRGTGRGKELFF
>TRBJ2-5|NA|TRBD2|TRBV3-1
TGTGCCAGCAGCCAAGAAACTAGCGGTGCCGGGGAGACCCAGTACTTC
CASSQETSGAGETQYF
>TRBJ2-3|few|TRBD2|TRBV12-3/TRBV12-4
TGTGCCAGCAGGCCTCTCGGCGGGGGAACAGATACGCAGTATTTT
CASRPLGGGTDTQYF
>TRBJ2-1|NA|TRBD2|TRBV7-2
TGTGCCAGCAGCTACCAGGCGGGGGGGCAAGGGGAGCAGTTCTTC
CASSYQAGGQGEQFF
>TRBJ2-5|few|NA|TRBV9
TGTGCCAGCAGCGCGCACCCAAGGACTGACGAGACCCAGTACTTC
CASSAHPRTDETQYF
>TRBJ2-5|few|TRBD2|TRBV7-2
TGTGCCAGCAGCGGTCGGACGGGGGGTGTATTGACCCAGTACTTC
CASSGRTGGVLTQYF
>TRBJ1-6|NA|NA|TRBV19
TGTGCCAGTAGCCTCAGGGAAAGGAATTCACCCCTCCACTTT
CASSLRERNSPLHF
>TRBJ1-2|NA|NA|TRBV5-1
TGCGCCAGCCGGGCGGGCCCTTATGGCTACACCTTC
CASRAGPYGYTF
>TRBJ2-1|many|NA|TRBV7-2
TGTGCCAGCAGCTCTCCGCCAGGGTTTAATGAGCAGTTCTTC
CASSSPPGFNEQFF
>TRBJ2-7|NA|TRBD1|TRBV5-1
TGCGCCAGCAGCTTTGGGGGACAGGGTCGCGAGCAGTACTTC
CASSFGGQGREQYF
>TRBJ1-2|NA|NA|TRBV5-1
TGCGCCAGCAGCTTGGAGGCCGGGGACTATGGCTACACCTTC
CASSLEAGDYGYTF
>TRBJ1-5|NA|TRBD1|TRBV12-3/TRBV12-4
TGTGCCAGCAGCACTCTCTCCGGGACAGGGGATCCGAGCAATCAGCCCCAGCATTTT
CASSTLSGTGDPSNQPQHF
>TRBJ1-3|few|NA|TRBV7-2
TGTGCCAGCAGCTTAAGAGCCGCCAGCTCTGGAAACACCATATATTTT
CASSLRAASSGNTIYF
>TRBJ1-6|NA|TRBD1|TRBV20-1
TGCAGTGCTAGAGACGCAAGGGAAGGACAGGTGAATTCACCTGTCCTCTTT
CSARDAREGQVNSPVLF
>TRBJ2-3|few|TRBD1|TRBV9
TGTGCCAGCAGCTGGACCGGGACAGGAAGCACAGATACGCAGTATTTT
CASSWTGTGSTDTQYF
>TRBJ1-2|few|TRBD1|TRBV20-1
TGCAGTGCTAGCCCCCAGGGGGGTAACTATGGCTACACCTTC
CSASPQGGNYGYTF
>TRBJ2-5|NA|NA|TRBV5-8
TGTGCCAGCAGCTTGGCCGCGGTCCAAGAGACCCAGTACTTC
CASSLAAVQETQYF
>TRBJ2-2|NA|NA|TRBV6-5
TGTGCCAGCCGAAGGGGGGGGATGAACACCGGGGAGCTGTTTTTT
CASRRGGMNTGELFF
>TRBJ2-3|many|NA|TRBV12-3/TRBV12-4
TGTGCCAGCAGTTTGGAAGGAGGGTATACGCAGTATTTT
CASSLEGGYTQYF
>TRBJ2-1|NA|TRBD2|TRBV5-1
TGCGCCAGCAGAAGCGGGGAATTCAATGAGCAGTTCTTC
CASRSGEFNEQFF
>TRBJ1-1|NA|NA|TRBV27
TGTGCCAGCAGTTCCTTCTGGGTGGAGGCCACTGAAGCTTTCTTT
CASSSFWVEATEAFF
>TRBJ1-1|NA|NA|TRBV10-3
TGTGCCTCGGGGGGGATCACTGAAGCTTTCTTT
CASGGITEAFF
>TRBJ2-1|NA|TRBD2|TRBV11-2
TGTGCCAGCAGCTGGACTAGCGGGGGACACAATGAGCAGTTCTTC
CASSWTSGGHNEQFF
>TRBJ2-5|NA|NA|TRBV12-3/TRBV12-4
TGTGCCAGCAGTTTACTTCCAGGGGGGGAGACCCAGTACTTC
CASSLLPGGETQYF
>TRBJ2-3|few|NA|TRBV7-9
TGTGCCAGCAGCTCCGGCGGGGGCGGCACAGATACGCAGTATTTT
CASSSGGGGTDTQYF
>TRBJ1-2|NA|NA|TRBV24-1
TGTGCCACCAGTGACGAGACGGACTATGGCTACACCTTC
CATSDETDYGYTF
>TRBJ2-3|few|TRBD1|TRBV7-9
TGTGCCAGCAGCTCGCCCGACAGGGGAGATACGCAGTATTTT
CASSSPDRGDTQYF
>TRBJ1-5|NA|NA|TRBV2
TGTGCCAGCTCGGCTGGGAGGGATCAGCCCCAGCATTTT
CASSAGRDQPQHF
>TRBJ2-2|NA|TRBD1|TRBV7-2
TGTGCCAGCAGTTACGTTTCGACAGGGTTGGGGTCCGGGGAGCTGTTTTTT
CASSYVSTGLGSGELFF
>TRBJ2-4|few|TRBD2|TRBV18
TGTGCCAGCTCCCCCACCGTAATAGCGGGGGGCTGGAACATTCAGTACTTC
CASSPTVIAGGWNIQYF
>TRBJ2-7|many|NA|TRBV4-3
TGCGCCAGCAGCCAAGACCACAGGCTGGGAGCCGAGCAGTACTTC
CASSQDHRLGAEQYF
>TRBJ2-1|many|TRBD2|TRBV7-2
TGTGCCAGCAGACCTCGACTAGCGGGAGGCAATGAGCAGTTCTTC
CASRPRLAGGNEQFF